The 3 T cell receptor beta chains given below trace back to one sample, sequenced in a study of CD8 T cells in ankylosing spondylitis. TCRdb redid the calling of the 5' RACE reads with MiXCR, one entry per CDR3 protein. This sample carries 250,000 to 300,000 distinct CDR3 sequences, 20% of them seen once, and the ten largest clones take roughly 7.4%. The sample was blood, either unsorted or a sorted T cell fraction (not recorded which). Source of these receptors: a male donor with ankylosing spondylitis or in good health (not recorded which).

The chain recombines TRBV5-1 with TRBJ2-5, with D perhaps matching TRBD2 (6 bases). Trimming left V 7 bases short and J 2 bases short, with 15 bases between. This CDR3 has 14 residues. Germline V CDR1 and CDR2: SGHRS, YFSETQ. CDR3 protein: CASGGSWGQETQYF. The DNA for the CDR3 is TGCGCCAGCGGGGGGTCTTGGGGACAAGAGACCCAGTACTTC.

A word on this clonotype: A much larger clone sits a single nucleotide away, making a read error possible. The chain links TRBV29-1 to TRBJ2-1; 7 bases are a match to TRBD2. CDR3 length: 17 amino acids. The J segment lost 4 bases and the V segment lost 4 bases, leaving 16 bases of the junction unmatched. Germline CDR1 and CDR2: SQVTM and ANQGSEA. CDR3 sequence (DNA): TGCAGCGTTGGGGCGGTGGGGGGGATATCCCTATACAATGAGCAGTTCTTC. Its protein is CSVGAVGGISLYNEQFF.

This clonotype showed up just a few times. The chain recombines TRBV10-3 with TRBJ2-1; 11 bases align to TRBD2. Trimming removed 9 bases from V and 4 bases from J; junction bases left unmatched: 5. Looked up from germline, CDR1 is ENHRY and CDR2 is SYGVKD. This CDR3 has 14 residues. Here the CDR3 DNA reads TGTGCCATGGGGACTAGCGGCCCTTACAATGAGCAGTTCTTC. Its translation is CAMGTSGPYNEQFF.